Below are 21 T cell receptor beta chains sequenced from a single sample in a study of CD8+ T cells in alopecia areata. Stated treatment: oral pan-JAK inhibitor, 5-10 mg twice daily. Following extraction, RNA underwent reverse transcription to cDNA, which served as the sequencing template. Generated by immunoSEQ multiplex PCR, the TCRdb table keeps only in-frame clones and is missing some. This sample has around 100,000 clones, with over 70% found just once. The sequencing here drew on CD8+ T cells sorted from blood, taken between weeks 44 and 45, from a patient treated with tofacitinib. The source is a human donor with alopecia areata.

This CDR3 reads CSVVSGEDTIYF. In nucleotides, the CDR3 is TGCAGCGTTGTATCGGGGGAGGACACCATATATTTT. The chain combines TRBV29-1 with TRBJ1-3; tentative D call: TRBD1 (5 bases). V was trimmed by 4 bases and J by 8 bases, leaving 12 bases between them. The CDR3 runs 12 residues. Germline assignment: CDR1 SQVTM and CDR2 ANQGSEA.

The V and J genes are TRBV27 and TRBJ2-5, with 8 bases that match TRBD2. V was clipped by 1 base and J by 5 bases; unmatched bases: 9. The CDR3 sequence is 16 residues long. Looked up from germline, CDR1 is MNHEY and CDR2 is SMNVEV (reference sequence). DNA of the CDR3: TGTGCCAGCAGTTTATTGCCGGGAGGGATGGCGGAGACCCAGTACTTC. Its translation: CASSLLPGGMAETQYF.

The chain links TRBV7-2 to TRBJ1-2; the D is unclear. V shed 5 bases and J shed 5 bases, with 18 bases lying between them. The CDR3 is made up of 15 amino acids. Germline V lookup: CDR1 SGHTA, CDR2 FQGNSA. The CDR3 protein is CASSPLVGAKYGYTF. CDR3 DNA: TGTGCCAGCAGCCCCCTGGTTGGAGCGAAGTATGGCTACACCTTC.

CDR3 DNA sequence: TGCGCCAGCAGCCACGATAGGACTAGCTCCTACGAGCAGTACTTC. Amino acids: CASSHDRTSSYEQYF. The rearrangement joins TRBV4-3 to TRBJ2-7; 7 bases match TRBD2. Germline CDR1 LGHNA, CDR2 YSLEER. This CDR3 has 15 amino acids. V shed 3 bases, J shed 0 bases, and the junction held 5 bases outside the gene matches.

The chain joins TRBV7-9 to TRBJ1-5; TRBD1 is a possible D gene (6 bases). The CDR3 has 18 residues. Between the trimmed V and J ends, which lost 1 base and 2 bases, there was a span of 18 bases. The germline CDR1 and CDR2 sequences are SEHNR and FQNEAQ (reference sequence). This CDR3 is CASSLEGPMGACNQPQHF. The CDR3 bases are TGTGCCAGCAGCTTAGAGGGGCCAATGGGGGCCTGCAATCAGCCCCAGCATTTT.

The chain has TRBV12-5 and TRBJ2-7; D is unresolved. The V end was cut by 1 base, the J end by 4 bases, with 11 bases between. The CDR3 spans 14 residues. Germline CDR1 and CDR2: LGHNT and FRNRAP. CDR3 in amino acids: CASGLATLEYEQYF. CDR3 in DNA: TGTGCTAGTGGTTTGGCCACTCTAGAGTACGAGCAGTACTTC.

V is TRBV7-2 and J is TRBJ1-6, with unresolved D. The germline V gene has CDR1 SGHTA and CDR2 FQGNSA. This CDR3 has 16 residues. Trimming took off 5 bases at V and 0 bases at J, with 11 bases between the two ends. Written as DNA, the CDR3 is TGTGCCAGCAGCGCTATTAGCAGCTCCTATAATTCACCCCTCCACTTT. It specifies CASSAISSSYNSPLHF.

The chain has TRBV19 and TRBJ2-2; D is perhaps TRBD2 (6 bases). This CDR3 is 12 amino acids long. V was trimmed by 6 bases and J by 5 bases, leaving 7 bases between them. The germline V gene encodes CDR1 LNHDA and CDR2 SQIVND (reference sequence). CDR3 sequence reads: CASREGTGELFF. For the CDR3, the DNA is TGTGCCAGTAGGGAGGGAACCGGGGAGCTGTTTTTT.

The gene calls are TRBV27 and TRBJ2-7; D not certain. The CDR3 sequence is 13 residues long. The V gene lost 5 bases and the J gene lost 3 bases, with 11 bases spanning the gap. The germline V gene encodes CDR1 MNHEY and CDR2 SMNVEV (reference sequence). The CDR3 bases are TGTGCCAGCAGTCCAATCGGCAGCTACGAGCAGTACTTC. Encoded protein: CASSPIGSYEQYF.

This clone has just one count. This chain joins TRBV25-1 and TRBJ2-7; maybe TRBD1 (6 bases). Trimming shortened V by 9 bases and J by 6 bases, and 15 bases separated the two germline ends. Per the germline V gene, CDR1 is MGHDK and CDR2 is SYGVNS. The CDR3 has 12 residues. CDR3: CASGQGITEQYF. In nucleotides, the CDR3 is TGTGCCAGTGGGCAGGGGATTACCGAGCAGTACTTC.

The genes are TRBV15 and TRBJ1-1, with a possible D match to TRBD1 (5 bases). Trimming removed 2 bases from V and 2 bases from J, with 9 bases in between. Germline V gives CDR1 LNHNV, CDR2 YYDKDF (reference sequence). The CDR3 loop spans 14 amino acids. The CDR3 region is CATSRSRVNTEAFF. DNA for the CDR3: TGTGCCACCAGCAGAAGCAGGGTTAACACTGAAGCTTTCTTT. Full variable domain (missing parts from reference TRBV15 and TRBJ1-1): DAMVIQNPRYQVTQFGKPVTLSCSQTLNHNVMYWYQQKSSQAPKLLFHYYDKDFNNEADTPDNFQSRRPNTSFCFLDIRSPGLGDTAMYLCATSRSRVNTEAFFGQGTRLTVV.

This chain uses TRBV7-6 with TRBJ1-1; D gene uncertain. The CDR3 spans 14 residues. V was pared by 7 bases and J by 1 base, with 13 bases between. From germline, CDR1 is SGHVS and CDR2 FNYEAQ. In DNA form, the CDR3 reads TGTGCCAGCACAATCGGAGGGCCGAACACTGAAGCTTTCTTT. Its translation: CASTIGGPNTEAFF. Looking up the rest from reference TRBV7-6 and TRBJ1-1 gives the full variable domain: GAGVSQSPRYKVTKRGQDVALRCDPISGHVSLYWYRQALGQGPEFLTYFNYEAQQDKSGLPNDRFSAERPEGSISTLTIQRTEQRDSAMYRCASTIGGPNTEAFFGQGTRLTVV.

V gene TRBV4-1 combines with J gene TRBJ2-7; D possibly corresponds to TRBD1 (6 bases). CDR1 is MGHRA and CDR2 is YSYEKL in the germline V gene. The germline V and J ends were trimmed by 3 bases and 2 bases, with 23 bases remaining between them. The CDR3 length is 18 residues. The CDR3 sequence: CASSQQTTGQRITYEQYF. In DNA, the CDR3 is TGCGCCAGCAGCCAGCAAACGACAGGACAGCGAATTACCTACGAGCAGTACTTC.

J is TRBJ1-2 and V is TRBV5-4, with D perhaps matching TRBD1 (6 bases). Trimming cost V 4 bases and J 8 bases, with 18 bases left between them. Germline CDR1 SGHNT, CDR2 YYREEE (reference sequence). The CDR3 is 14 residues long. CDR3 nucleotides: TGTGCCAGCAGCCGAATACAGGGTCCGATGGGCTACACCTTC. Its translation is CASSRIQGPMGYTF.

The chain joins TRBV9 to TRBJ2-5; TRBD2 might be the D (5 bases). Near its end, the DNA agrees better with TRBJ2-7, so the J call may be wrong. The germline V gene has CDR1 SGDLS and CDR2 YYNGEE. This CDR3 spans 15 amino acids. The CDR3, as DNA: TGTGCCAGCAGCGTAGCTGCTAGCTTAGCCTACGAGCAGTACTTC. It specifies CASSVAASLAYEQYF.

The CDR3 here is CASILGTGNSGANVLTF. The CDR3 DNA reads TGTGCCAGCATACTAGGGACAGGGAATTCTGGGGCCAACGTCCTGACTTTC. This chain connects TRBV2 to TRBJ2-6, with TRBD1 matching 9 bases. V was clipped by 7 bases and J by 1 base; unmatched bases: 8. This CDR3 has 17 residues. CDR1 is SNHLY, CDR2 FYNNEI, per germline.

V usage is TRBV4-3 and J usage is TRBJ2-7; TRBD1 matches 9 bases. Unmatched junction bases numbered 3, after V lost 4 bases and J lost 2 bases. The CDR3 has 14 amino acids. Germline CDR1 is LGHNA and CDR2 is YSLEER. The CDR3 is CASSPDRGTYEQYF. The CDR3 nucleotides are TGCGCCAGCAGCCCGGACAGGGGTACCTACGAGCAGTACTTC.

This clone was detected a few times. The chain uses TRBV29-1 and TRBJ1-2; 7 bases agree with TRBD1. V trimming: 6 bases; J trimming: 6 bases; junction bases outside the gene matches: 7. Germline CDR1 SQVTM, CDR2 ANQGSEA. CDR3 length: 12 amino acids. The CDR3 here is CSVRTGLDGYTF. The CDR3 region has the DNA TGCAGCGTGAGGACAGGTCTAGATGGCTACACCTTC.

This clone was recorded once. The V call is TRBV6-6, the J call TRBJ1-2; D not resolved. The CDR3 runs to 14 residues. Germline V gene lookup returns CDR1 MNHNY and CDR2 SVGAGI (reference sequence). Trimming took off 0 bases at V and 4 bases at J, with 9 bases between the two ends. The CDR3 DNA is TGTGCCAGCAGTTACTCGGAGGGCTTCTATGGCTACACCTTC. It encodes CASSYSEGFYGYTF.

This chain links TRBV19 with TRBJ1-2; unclear D gene. V was pared by 7 bases and J by 8 bases, with 11 bases between. The CDR3 length is 11 residues. The germline CDR1 and CDR2 sequences are LNHDA and SQIVND (reference sequence). CDR3 nucleotides: TGTGCCAGTATGAAGGGCTACGGCTACACCTTC. The encoded protein is CASMKGYGYTF.

The V gene is TRBV4-3, the J gene TRBJ1-1, with a tentative D call TRBD1 (6 bases). CDR1 and CDR2 from the germline V gene are LGHNA and YSLEER. Trimming stripped 2 bases from V and 7 bases from J, with 11 bases between. This CDR3 has 13 amino acids. Here the CDR3 reads CASSQSRGGEAFF. As DNA, the CDR3 is TGCGCCAGCAGCCAATCAAGGGGGGGTGAAGCTTTCTTT.